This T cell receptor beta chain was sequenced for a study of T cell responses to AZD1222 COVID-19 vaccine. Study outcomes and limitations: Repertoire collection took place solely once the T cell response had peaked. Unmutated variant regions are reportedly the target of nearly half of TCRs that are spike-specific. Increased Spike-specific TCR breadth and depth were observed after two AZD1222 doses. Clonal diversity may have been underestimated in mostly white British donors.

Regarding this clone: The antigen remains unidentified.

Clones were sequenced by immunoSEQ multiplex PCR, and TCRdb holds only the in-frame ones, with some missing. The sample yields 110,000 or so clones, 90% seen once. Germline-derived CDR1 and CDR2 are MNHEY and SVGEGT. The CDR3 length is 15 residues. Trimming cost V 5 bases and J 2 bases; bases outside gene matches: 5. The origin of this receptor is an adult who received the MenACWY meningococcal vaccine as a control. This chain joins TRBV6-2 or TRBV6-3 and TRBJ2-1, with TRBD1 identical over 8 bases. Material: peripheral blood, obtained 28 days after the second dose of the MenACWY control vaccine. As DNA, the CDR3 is TGTGCCAGCAGTAAAGGACAGGGCACCTACAATGAGCAGTTCTTC. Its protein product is CASSKGQGTYNEQFF.